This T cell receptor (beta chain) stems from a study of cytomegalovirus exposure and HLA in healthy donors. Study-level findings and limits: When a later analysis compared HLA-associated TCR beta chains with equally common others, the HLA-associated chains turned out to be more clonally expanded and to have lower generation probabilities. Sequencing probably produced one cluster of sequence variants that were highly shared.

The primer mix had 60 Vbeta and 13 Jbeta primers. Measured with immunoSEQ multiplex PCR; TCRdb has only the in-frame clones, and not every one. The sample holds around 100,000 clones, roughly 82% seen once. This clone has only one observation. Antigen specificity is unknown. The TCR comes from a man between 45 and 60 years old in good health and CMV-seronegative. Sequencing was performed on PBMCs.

The CDR3 sequence is CASTTGRGTDTQYF. As DNA, the CDR3 is TGCGCCAGCACTACCGGCCGGGGCACAGATACGCAGTATTTT. The V and J genes are TRBV5-1 and TRBJ2-3, with unresolved D. Germline assignment: CDR1 SGHRS and CDR2 YFSETQ. The CDR3 runs 14 residues. The V end lost 6 bases, the J end lost 1 base, and 12 bases lay between the germline ends.